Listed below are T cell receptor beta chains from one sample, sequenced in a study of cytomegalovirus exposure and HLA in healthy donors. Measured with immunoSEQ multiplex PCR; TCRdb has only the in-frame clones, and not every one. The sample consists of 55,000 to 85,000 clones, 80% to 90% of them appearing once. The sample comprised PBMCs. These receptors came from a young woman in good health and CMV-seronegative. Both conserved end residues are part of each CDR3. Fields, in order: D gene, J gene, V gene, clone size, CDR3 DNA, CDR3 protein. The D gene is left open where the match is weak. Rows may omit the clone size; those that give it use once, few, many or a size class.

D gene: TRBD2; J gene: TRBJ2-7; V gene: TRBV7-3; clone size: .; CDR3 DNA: TGTGCCAGCAGCCCGCTGGGAGCTAGCGGGATAGGGGAGCAGTACTTC; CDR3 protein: CASSPLGASGIGEQYF
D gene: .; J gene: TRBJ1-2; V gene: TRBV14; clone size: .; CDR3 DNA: TGTGCCAGCAGCCAAGATCTCGCAGGTTGGGTGTTTAACTATGGCTACACCTTC; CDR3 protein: CASSQDLAGWVFNYGYTF
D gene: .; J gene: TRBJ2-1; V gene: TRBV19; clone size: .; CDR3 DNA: TGTGCCAGTAGTTTAGGCGGCTCCTACAATGAGCAGTTCTTC; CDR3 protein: CASSLGGSYNEQFF
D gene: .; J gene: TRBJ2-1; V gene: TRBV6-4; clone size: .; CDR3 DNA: TGTGCCAGCAGTGATGATGAAGCGGGTGAGCAGTTCTTC; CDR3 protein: CASSDDEAGEQFF
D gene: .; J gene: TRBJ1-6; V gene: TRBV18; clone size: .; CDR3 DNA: TGTGCCAGCTCACCCCGGAGCTCCTATAATTCACCCCTCCACTTT; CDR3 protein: CASSPRSSYNSPLHF
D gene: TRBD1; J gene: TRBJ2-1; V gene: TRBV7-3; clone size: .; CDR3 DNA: TGTGCCAGCAGCCCCCCGGGACAGGCGAATGAGCAGTTCTTC; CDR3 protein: CASSPPGQANEQFF
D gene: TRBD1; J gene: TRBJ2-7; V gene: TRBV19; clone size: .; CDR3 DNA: TGTGCCAGTAGTATAGCTGGACAGGGATCCTACGAGCAGTACTTC; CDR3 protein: CASSIAGQGSYEQYF
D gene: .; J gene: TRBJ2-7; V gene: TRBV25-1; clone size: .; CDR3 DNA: TGTGCCAGCAGTGAATCGTGGCAGGGGCGCGAGCAGTACTTC; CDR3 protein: CASSESWQGREQYF
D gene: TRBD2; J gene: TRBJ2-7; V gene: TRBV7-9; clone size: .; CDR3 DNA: TGTGCCAGCAGCCCCGGACTAGCCGGCCACGAGCAGTACTTC; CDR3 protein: CASSPGLAGHEQYF
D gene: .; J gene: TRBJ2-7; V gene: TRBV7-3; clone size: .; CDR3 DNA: TGTGCCAGCAGCTTAAAACAGGGCAGGTGCGAGCAGTACTTC; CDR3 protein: CASSLKQGRCEQYF
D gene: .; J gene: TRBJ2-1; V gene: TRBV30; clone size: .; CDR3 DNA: TGTGCCTGGATGGGAGGGGGCTCCTACAATGAGCAGTTCTTC; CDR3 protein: CAWMGGGSYNEQFF
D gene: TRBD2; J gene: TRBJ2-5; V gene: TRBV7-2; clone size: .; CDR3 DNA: TGTGCCAGCAGCTTGTGGCAGCGGGAGGGGGAGACCCAGTACTTC; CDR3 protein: CASSLWQREGETQYF
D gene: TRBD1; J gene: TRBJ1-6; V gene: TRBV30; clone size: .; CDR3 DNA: TGTGCCTGGAGTGTATTTGGCAGGGGGGATTCACCCCTCCACTTT; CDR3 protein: CAWSVFGRGDSPLHF
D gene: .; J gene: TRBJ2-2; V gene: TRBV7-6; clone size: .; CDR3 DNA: TGTGCCAGCAGCTTTGAGGGGGTCCACACCGGGGAGCTGTTTTTT; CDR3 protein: CASSFEGVHTGELFF
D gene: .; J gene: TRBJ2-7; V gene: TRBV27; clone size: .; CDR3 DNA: TGTGCCACCGGACTCCCTGGTGCCTACGAGCAGTACTTC; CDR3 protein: CATGLPGAYEQYF
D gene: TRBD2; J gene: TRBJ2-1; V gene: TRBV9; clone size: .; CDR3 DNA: TGTGCCAGCAGCGCAAACCTAGCGGGAGGGTCGAATGAGCAGTTCTTC; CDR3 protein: CASSANLAGGSNEQFF
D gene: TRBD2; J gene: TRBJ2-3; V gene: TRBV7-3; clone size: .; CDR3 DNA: TGTGCCAGCAGCCCAATTAGCGGGAGTGGCACAGATACGCAGTATTTT; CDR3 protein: CASSPISGSGTDTQYF
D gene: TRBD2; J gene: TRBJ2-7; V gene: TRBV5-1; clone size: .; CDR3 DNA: TGCGCCAGCCCCCTCACGGGGGGGGGCGCCTACGAGCAGTACTTC; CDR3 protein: CASPLTGGGAYEQYF
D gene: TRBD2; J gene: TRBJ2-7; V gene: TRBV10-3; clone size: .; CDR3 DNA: TGTGCCATCAAGGCGGGAGGTTGGTACGAGCAGTACTTC; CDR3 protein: CAIKAGGWYEQYF
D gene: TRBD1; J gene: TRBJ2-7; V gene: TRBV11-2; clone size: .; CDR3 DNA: TGTGCCAGCAGCCCGGGGCCAGGGGGTTTCTACGAGCAGTACTTC; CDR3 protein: CASSPGPGGFYEQYF
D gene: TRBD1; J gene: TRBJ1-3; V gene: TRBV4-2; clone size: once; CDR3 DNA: TGTGCCAGCAGCCAGTTACAGGGGGCCTCTGGAAACACCATATATTTT; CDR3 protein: CASSQLQGASGNTIYF
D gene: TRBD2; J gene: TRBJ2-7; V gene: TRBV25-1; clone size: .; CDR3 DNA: TGTGCCAGCAGTGCCGGGGGGACTAGCGGGAAGGTGTACGAGCAGTACTTC; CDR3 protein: CASSAGGTSGKVYEQYF
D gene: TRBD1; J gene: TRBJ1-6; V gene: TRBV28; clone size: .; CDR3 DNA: TGTGCCAGCAGACGACAGGGGGCGTCCTATAATTCACCCCTCCACTTT; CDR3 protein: CASRRQGASYNSPLHF
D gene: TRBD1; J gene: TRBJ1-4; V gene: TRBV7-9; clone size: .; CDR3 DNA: TGTGCCAGCAGCCTAACAGGGGTAACTAATGAAAAACTGTTTTTT; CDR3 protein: CASSLTGVTNEKLFF
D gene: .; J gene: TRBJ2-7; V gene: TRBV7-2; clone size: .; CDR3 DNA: TGTGCCAGCAGCCCCCTCGGGAGTCTATACGAGCAGTACTTC; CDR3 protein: CASSPLGSLYEQYF
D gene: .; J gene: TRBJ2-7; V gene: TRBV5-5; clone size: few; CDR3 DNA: TGTGCCAGCAGGGTGAGCTACGAGCAGTACTTC; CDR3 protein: CASRVSYEQYF
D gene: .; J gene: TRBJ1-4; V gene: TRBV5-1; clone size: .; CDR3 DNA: TGCGCCAGCAGCTTGGACAGACCGCATGAAAAACTGTTTTTT; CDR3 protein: CASSLDRPHEKLFF
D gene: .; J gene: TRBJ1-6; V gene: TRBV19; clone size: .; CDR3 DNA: TGTGCCAGTAGTATCCGGGGGGTTAATTCACCCCTCCACTTT; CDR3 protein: CASSIRGVNSPLHF
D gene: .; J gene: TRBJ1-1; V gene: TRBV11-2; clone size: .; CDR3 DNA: TGTGCCAGCAGCTTAGGACCCAGGGCTAGGGGGACTGAAGCTTTCTTT; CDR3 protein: CASSLGPRARGTEAFF
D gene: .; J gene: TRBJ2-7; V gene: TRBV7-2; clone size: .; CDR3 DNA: TGTGCCAGCAGCTTGGGCTACCTCTACGAGCAGTACTTC; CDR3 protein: CASSLGYLYEQYF
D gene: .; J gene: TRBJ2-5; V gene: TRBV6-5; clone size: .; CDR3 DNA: TGTGCCAGCAGTTACTCGTTCACAGGGCTCGGAGAGACCCAGTACTTC; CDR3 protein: CASSYSFTGLGETQYF